A selection of T cell receptor beta chains follows, all from one sample in a study of vaccination and CD4 T cells after COVID-19. Their cognate antigens are unknown. MiXCR, run by TCRdb on the PCR reads, gives a single entry per CDR3 protein. The sample records about 21,000 distinct CDR3 sequences, about 50% being singletons. The specimen sequenced was CD4+ T cells from blood, cultured in vitro. The receptors originated from a human donor who had recovered from COVID-19. Each CDR3 is given with its conserved first and last residue. Some rows have no size entry. The others give once, few or many, or a class for an expanded clone.

j_call: TRBJ1-3
cdr3_length: 15
clone_size: NA
v_call: TRBV2
cdr3_aa: CASSEGRRSGNTIYF

j_call: TRBJ1-5
cdr3_length: 14
clone_size: few
v_call: TRBV6-1
cdr3_aa: CATRESSSNQPQHF

j_call: TRBJ2-1
cdr3_length: 16
clone_size: NA
v_call: TRBV4-1
cdr3_aa: CASSQNLAGEWNEQFF

j_call: TRBJ2-1
cdr3_length: 14
clone_size: few
v_call: TRBV20-1
cdr3_aa: CSARGLAGIREQFF

j_call: TRBJ2-3
cdr3_length: 16
clone_size: NA
v_call: TRBV27
cdr3_aa: CASSLHSTSSTDTQYF

j_call: TRBJ1-5
cdr3_length: 14
clone_size: NA
v_call: TRBV2
cdr3_aa: CASSAAERDQPQHF

j_call: TRBJ2-1
cdr3_length: 15
clone_size: NA
v_call: TRBV6-2/TRBV6-3
cdr3_aa: CASMKPGQGNNEQFF

j_call: TRBJ2-3
cdr3_length: 17
clone_size: few
v_call: TRBV20-1
cdr3_aa: CSARAYLAGASTDTQYF

j_call: TRBJ1-5
cdr3_length: 16
clone_size: few
v_call: TRBV2
cdr3_aa: CASSSGQETSNQPQHF

j_call: TRBJ2-5
cdr3_length: 15
clone_size: NA
v_call: TRBV20-1
cdr3_aa: CSAESGAFMGGTQYF

j_call: TRBJ2-5
cdr3_length: 15
clone_size: NA
v_call: TRBV19
cdr3_aa: CASSRTSGAQETQYF

j_call: TRBJ2-3
cdr3_length: 13
clone_size: NA
v_call: TRBV24-1
cdr3_aa: CATSDPVAAQGYF

j_call: TRBJ1-5
cdr3_length: 13
clone_size: NA
v_call: TRBV12-3/TRBV12-4
cdr3_aa: CASRWGVGQPQHF

j_call: TRBJ2-3
cdr3_length: 14
clone_size: NA
v_call: TRBV19
cdr3_aa: CASSIDRGQAAQYF

j_call: TRBJ1-6
cdr3_length: 17
clone_size: few
v_call: TRBV6-5
cdr3_aa: CASSYSKPNINNSPLHF